Below, 15 T cell receptor beta chains from the same sample are listed, as sequenced in a study of T cells in Graves' hyperthyroidism and ophthalmopathy. RNA transcripts provided the source from which TCR beta CDR3 regions were amplified. The primer set for the first-round RT-PCR of the TCR CDR3 was HTBI. TCRdb used MiXCR to reprocess the multiplex PCR reads, holding one entry per CDR3 protein. Altogether 600,000 or so distinct CDR3 sequences are present, more than 12% being singletons, with the ten largest covering approximately 12%. Sequencing input: blood. The source of these receptors is a woman in her forties or fifties with Graves' ophthalmopathy.

There are a few counts of this clonotype. This sequence joins TRBV29-1 and TRBJ2-1; 13 positions match TRBD2. This CDR3 spans 13 amino acids. The V gene's germline CDR1 is SQVTM and CDR2 ANQGSEA. V trimming: 4 bases; J trimming: 12 bases; junction bases outside the gene matches: 6. Here the CDR3 DNA reads TGCAGCGTTGGTGGGACTAGCGGGAAGGGGCAGTTCTTC. It encodes CSVGGTSGKGQFF.

This clonotype showed up just a few times. The rearrangement uses TRBV6-1 and TRBJ1-3; 9 bases agree with TRBD1. Germline trimming cut 6 bases from V and 3 bases from J; bases unmatched to any gene: 6. The germline CDR1 and CDR2 sequences are MNHNS and SASEGT. CDR3 length: 15 amino acids. The CDR3 DNA is TGTGCCAGCAGCGCGGGACAGGGTCTTGGAAACACCATATATTTT. Its protein product is CASSAGQGLGNTIYF.

The rearrangement links TRBV27 to TRBJ1-1, with D maybe TRBD1 (5 bases). CDR1 is MNHEY and CDR2 is SMNVEV in the germline V gene (reference sequence). The CDR3 is 14 residues long. Trimming shortened V by 1 base and J by 5 bases, and 11 bases separated the two germline ends. CDR3: CASSLYPGGTEAFF. In DNA form, the CDR3 reads TGTGCCAGCAGTTTATATCCCGGGGGTACTGAAGCTTTCTTT.

This clonotype was detected ten times or more. The chain has TRBV12-3 or TRBV12-4 and TRBJ2-3; a possible D gene is TRBD2 (6 bases). This CDR3 is built from 16 residues. Trimming stripped 4 bases from V and 2 bases from J, with 16 bases between. The CDR3 loop is CASSSRRGLYTDTQYF. CDR3 DNA sequence: TGTGCCAGCAGTTCGAGGCGGGGACTCTACACAGATACGCAGTATTTT.

This clonotype was counted a few times. This sequence may be a read error, since a much larger clone differs from it by one base. The V and J genes are TRBV3-1 and TRBJ2-7; D call uncertain. Germline V gives CDR1 LGHDT, CDR2 YNNKEL (reference sequence). The CDR3 totals 16 residues. CDR3 residues: CASSKDPGWGSYEQYF. The CDR3, as DNA: TGTGCCAGCAGCAAAGATCCCGGATGGGGCTCCTACGAGCAGTACTTC.

The chain has TRBV28 and TRBJ1-4; TRBD1 aligns across 9 bases. CDR3 size: 16 residues. Germline V lookup: CDR1 MDHEN, CDR2 SYDVKM. V gave up 7 bases and J gave up 7 bases; unmatched junction bases: 13. CDR3 in DNA: TGTGCCAGCACCCTAAGGAGGACAGGGGTTGTTGAAAAACTGTTTTTT. The encoded protein is CASTLRRTGVVEKLFF.

This clonotype was recorded many times. The V gene is TRBV27, the J gene TRBJ1-4; 8 bases map to TRBD1. The trim removed 0 bases at V and 5 bases at J, leaving 5 bases unmatched. Per germline, CDR1 MNHEY and CDR2 SMNVEV (reference sequence). CDR3 length: 16 residues. The CDR3 region is CASSLSPTGVNEKLFF. The CDR3 nucleotides read TGTGCCAGCAGTTTATCCCCGACAGGGGTAAATGAAAAACTGTTTTTT.

In this sample, this clonotype turned up many times. The rearrangement joins TRBV20-1 to TRBJ2-7; the match to TRBD1 covers 8 bases. Germline V gives CDR1 DFQATT, CDR2 SNEGSKA (reference sequence). Trimming took 0 bases from V and 5 from J; bases not matched to a gene: 6. This CDR3 region has 14 residues. CDR3 loop: CSARDDRGGDEQYF. The CDR3 nucleotides read TGCAGTGCTAGAGACGACAGGGGCGGGGACGAGCAGTACTTC.

The V call is TRBV2, the J call TRBJ2-2; D might be TRBD1 (5 bases). Germline loops: CDR1 SNHLY, CDR2 FYNNEI. The V end was cut by 2 bases, the J end by 3 bases, with 7 bases between. There are 14 residues in the CDR3. The CDR3 DNA reads as TGTGCCAGCAGTGAAATAGGGGACACCGGGGAGCTGTTTTTT. This sequence encodes CASSEIGDTGELFF.

This clonotype was found a few times. The chain recombines TRBV25-1 with TRBJ1-1, with D hard to call. The germline CDR1 and CDR2 sequences are MGHDK and SYGVNS. The CDR3 spans 14 residues. The V and J ends lost 0 bases and 0 bases respectively, with 5 bases between them. CDR3 sequence: CASSEYRMNTEAFF. The DNA of the CDR3 is TGTGCCAGCAGTGAATACCGGATGAACACTGAAGCTTTCTTT.

At least ten counts were recorded for this clonotype. V usage is TRBV29-1 and J usage is TRBJ2-7; 7 positions agree with TRBD1. V dropped 4 bases and J dropped 2; count of bases not matched to a gene: 2. The CDR3 is 12 residues long. Germline CDR1 is SQVTM and CDR2 is ANQGSEA. For the CDR3, the DNA is TGCAGCGTTGTCAGGGGGACCTACGAGCAGTACTTC. This codes for CSVVRGTYEQYF.

This clonotype was observed at least ten times. The chain combines TRBV28 with TRBJ2-7; D is undetermined. The CDR3 is made up of 17 amino acids. V lost 2 bases and J lost 2, with 19 bases in between. Per germline, CDR1 MDHEN and CDR2 SYDVKM. CDR3 in DNA: TGTGCCAGCAGTTTAAGGCTATTATCAACGCCGGCCTACGAGCAGTACTTC. Amino acid sequence: CASSLRLLSTPAYEQYF.

This clonotype was seen many times. This chain connects TRBV20-1 to TRBJ2-1, with 9 bases aligning to TRBD2. Unmatched junction bases numbered 10, after V lost 0 bases and J lost 4 bases. Germline CDR1 reads DFQATT; CDR2 reads SNEGSKA (reference sequence). The CDR3 runs 17 residues. For the CDR3, the DNA is TGCAGTGCTAGAGATCTGGCGAGCGGGAGGATATACAATGAGCAGTTCTTC. It codes for CSARDLASGRIYNEQFF.

The rearrangement joins TRBV19 to TRBJ1-1; no clear D. The CDR3 has 17 amino acids. CDR1 and CDR2 from the germline V gene are LNHDA and SQIVND (reference sequence). V was clipped by 3 bases and J by 0 bases, with 17 bases between them. The CDR3 DNA reads as TGTGCCAGTAGTATCGGAGGGCCCAGGAATATGAACACTGAAGCTTTCTTT. Amino acids: CASSIGGPRNMNTEAFF. The variable domain in full, with the rest retrieved from reference TRBV19 and TRBJ1-1, is DGGITQSPKYLFRKEGQNVTLSCEQNLNHDAMYWYRQDPGQGLRLIYYSQIVNDFQKGDIAEGYSVSREKKESFPLTVTSAQKNPTAFYLCASSIGGPRNMNTEAFFGQGTRLTVV.

The V gene is TRBV20-1, the J gene TRBJ1-6, with D perhaps TRBD1 (5 bases). CDR1 is DFQATT and CDR2 is SNEGSKA in the germline V gene (reference sequence). V was cut by 7 bases and J by 7 bases, with 14 bases left in between. CDR3 length: 13 amino acids. DNA of the CDR3: TGCAGTGGTACCGACAGAGACAATTCACCCCTCCACTTT. Protein: CSGTDRDNSPLHF.